These 13 T cell receptor beta chains originate from one sample sequenced in a study of regulatory T cells in long-lasting Graves disease. Arm-PCR of CDR3 regions and iRepertoire HTBI primers were the basis on which TCR beta libraries were built. TCRdb re-called the multiplex PCR reads through MiXCR, storing one row per CDR3 protein. The sample contains fewer than 400,000 distinct CDR3 sequences, about 20% of which appear only once. The sample's time point: newly diagnosed GD, antithyroid drugs for less than 3 months. The authors made the TCR library using RNA they extracted from PBMCs. Here the sequenced sample was peripheral blood mononuclear cells (PBMCs), taken at new diagnosis, from a patient treated with antithyroid drugs. The receptor source for this set is a female donor with Graves disease.

The rearrangement links TRBV9 to TRBJ2-7; D may be TRBD2 (5 bases). Germline lookup yields CDR1 SGDLS and CDR2 YYNGEE. The CDR3 spans 16 residues. V lost 1 base and J 4 bases, leaving 18 bases between the germline ends. The CDR3 sequence: CASSVSPDGSGYEQYF. CDR3 in DNA: TGTGCCAGCAGCGTATCCCCCGACGGTTCGGGATACGAGCAGTACTTC.

This clonotype was detected many times. The rearrangement links TRBV5-1 to TRBJ1-1, with D hard to call. V was pared by 1 base and J by 1 base, with 11 bases between. The CDR3 covers 15 residues. Germline loops: CDR1 SGHRS, CDR2 YFSETQ. The CDR3, as DNA: TGCGCCAGCAGCTTGAGCCCGGGCACGAACACTGAAGCTTTCTTT. Translated: CASSLSPGTNTEAFF.

This clonotype was detected ten times or more. V usage is TRBV28 and J usage is TRBJ2-5; 11 bases match TRBD2. The CDR3 has 17 residues. The germline CDR1 and CDR2 sequences are MDHEN and SYDVKM. V lost 3 bases to trimming and J lost 5 bases; unmatched junction nucleotides: 11. CDR3 amino acids: CASSFPSSGRSGETQYF. CDR3 in DNA: TGTGCCAGCAGTTTCCCCTCTAGCGGGAGGTCGGGGGAGACCCAGTACTTC.

This clonotype was seen a handful of times. The chain recombines TRBV3-1 with TRBJ1-3; 10 bases align to TRBD1. This CDR3 contains 19 residues. With 4 bases clipped from V and 2 bases from J, the junction kept 14 bases outside the gene matches. The germline gives CDR1 LGHDT, CDR2 YNNKEL (reference sequence). CDR3 bases: TGTGCCAGCAGCCGGCTGGGACAGGGGAGTTTCTTGGCTGGAAACACCATATATTTT. Amino acid sequence: CASSRLGQGSFLAGNTIYF.

This clonotype was found many times. The chain employs TRBV28 and TRBJ1-1; no firm D call. Germline V gene sequence: CDR1 MDHEN, CDR2 SYDVKM. Trimming removed 2 bases at V and 4 bases at J, with 11 bases between. CDR3 length: 14 residues. This CDR3 reads CASSLGMRGTEAFF. The CDR3 nucleotides read TGTGCCAGCAGTTTAGGGATGCGAGGCACTGAAGCTTTCTTT.

This clonotype has at least ten counts. The chain combines TRBV2 with TRBJ2-7, with TRBD1 identical over 7 bases. This CDR3 has 14 amino acids. V lost 6 bases, J lost 4 bases, and 9 bases stayed unmatched. The V gene's germline CDR1 is SNHLY and CDR2 FYNNEI. The CDR3 DNA reads TGTGCCAGCAGGGGTCGACAGGGCCGATACGAGCAGTACTTC. It is translated as CASRGRQGRYEQYF.

The table lists this clonotype with many counts. CDR3 sequence: CASTIAGDVAVQYF. The CDR3 nucleotides read TGTGCCAGCACTATAGCGGGAGATGTTGCTGTGCAGTACTTC. The J gene is TRBJ2-7, the V gene TRBV6-2 or TRBV6-3; TRBD2 aligns across 9 bases. The CDR3 sequence is 14 residues long. CDR1 is MNHEY, CDR2 SVGEGT, per germline. The V gene end was trimmed by 7 bases and the J gene end by 9 bases; junction bases not matched to a gene: 13.

This clonotype was detected many times. This sequence joins TRBV29-1 and TRBJ2-3, with D possibly being TRBD1 or TRBD2 (6 bases each). Trimming stripped 6 bases from V and 9 bases from J, with 22 bases between. Germline V gene data show CDR1 as SQVTM and CDR2 as ANQGSEA. The CDR3 length is 14 residues. As DNA, the CDR3 is TGCAGCGTGAGGGACTTTAAGGGGGAAAGGACGCAGTATTTT. Residues: CSVRDFKGERTQYF.

This clonotype was seen ten or more times. The J gene is TRBJ2-7, the V gene TRBV5-1, with 7 nucleotides matching TRBD2. The CDR3 runs 14 residues. Trimming cost V 9 bases and J 4 bases; bases outside gene matches: 13. CDR1 is SGHRS and CDR2 is YFSETQ in the germline V gene. In DNA form, the CDR3 reads TGCGCCATCGGTGGGGCAGCGGGAAAGTACGAGCAGTACTTC. As protein: CAIGGAAGKYEQYF.

This clonotype has ten or more counts. The chain has TRBV11-2 and TRBJ1-6, with D maybe TRBD1 (5 bases). There are 14 residues in the CDR3. The germline V gene has CDR1 SGHAT and CDR2 FQNNGV. V dropped 1 base and J dropped 6 bases, with 7 bases sitting between them. The CDR3 region has the DNA TGTGCCAGCAGCTTAGCAGGGTCTAATTCACCCCTCCACTTT. Residues: CASSLAGSNSPLHF.

This clonotype was counted many times. The chain recombines TRBV2 with TRBJ2-1; TRBD1 agrees at 9 bases. The DNA matches TRBJ2-5 better at its end, which makes the J call doubtful. This CDR3 has 13 amino acids. CDR1 and CDR2 (germline): SNHLY, FYNNEI. The CDR3 nucleotides read TGTGCCAGCAGCGGGACAGGGAAAGAGACCCAGTACTTC. It translates to CASSGTGKETQYF.

This clonotype was counted between two and nine times. The chain joins TRBV30 to TRBJ1-1, with D hard to call. Between the trimmed V and J ends, which lost 0 bases and 5 bases, there was a span of 13 bases. The germline V gene has CDR1 GTSNPN and CDR2 SVGIG (reference sequence). This CDR3 comprises 14 residues. The DNA for the CDR3 is TGTGCCTGGAGTGTATTTCAGCTGGGAACTGAAGCTTTCTTT. Amino acid sequence: CAWSVFQLGTEAFF.

The table lists this clonotype with many counts. The chain combines TRBV2 with TRBJ2-7, with TRBD1 as a possible D gene (6 bases). The CDR3 has 14 amino acids. The V and J ends lost 2 bases and 5 bases respectively, with 13 bases between them. The germline gives CDR1 SNHLY, CDR2 FYNNEI. The CDR3 DNA sequence: TGTGCCAGCAGTGAATGGGGGCCTCCGAACGAGCAGTACTTC. Translation gives CASSEWGPPNEQYF.